Listed here is a single TCR beta chain. Its antigen remains unidentified. The sample holds no much larger clone one base away, and base qualities are not on file. Trimming removed 3 bases from V and 3 bases from J; the gene matches leave 3 bases unexplained. Per the germline V gene, KGHSH is the CDR1 and LQKENI is the CDR2. Its CDR3 holds 15 amino acids, cysteine through phenylalanine. CDR3 DNA is the only sequence kept; it has 45 bases, read in frame from the first base. The immunoSEQ Assay, a bias-controlled multiplex PCR, was used to amplify TCRbeta CDR3 regions from genomic DNA. On the study's bioinformatics: The number of nucleated cells in each sample was estimated from the amplification of reference gene primers within the assay. To quantify the absolute abundance of each unique TCRbeta CDR3 rearrangement, sequence reads were collapsed and filtered. For each sample, productive Simpson clonality was calculated by taking the square root of Simpson's diversity index across productive rearrangements. TCRdb took over this immuneACCESS table, retaining in-frame rearrangements with V and J assigned. Such tables are incomplete; in checked studies, under half of the missing clones stem from an unresolved V gene, and the remainder is unexplained. V and J calls and clone size are given by that table; D and trimming were obtained from the DNA. For this sample the table gives approximately 300,000 clones, of which roughly 88% were detected only once. The top ten clonotypes cover 1.5% to 2% of the sample.

Collaborating institutions collected whole blood in K2EDTA tubes following their own protocols. For TCRbeta analysis, collaborator samples were shipped as frozen whole blood, as isolated PBMCs, or as DNA extracted from either sample type. This sample is drawn from a study of blood T cell repertoires in COVID-19 (TCRdb year 2020). The study in broad terms: The collaborator samples originated in the United States, Italy and Spain and spanned the acute and convalescent phases of COVID-19. The prospective study material was composed of cDNA or gDNA derived from T cells, B-cell-depleted T cells, or PBMCs. The dataset comprised deeply sampled blood TCRbeta repertoires from subjects exposed to, actively infected with, or recovered from COVID-19. A freely available public database, intended as a resource for researchers studying the immune response to SARS-CoV-2, is where the repertoires were released. The samples were drawn from two sources: the first 160 participants of the ongoing ImmuneRACE study, and some 1,300 subjects contributed by 6 global collaborators. Nearly every sample came with metadata listing a de-identified subject ID, COVID-19 status, age in years and sex. Where available, HLA class I and class II types were obtained from metadata supplied by the sample provider rather than from assay-based typing. The paper's findings and limits, for the study overall: How much clinical and demographic metadata was included differed by source and by participant, and the metadata was provided uncurated.

Sequenced sample: peripheral blood. The chain employs TRBV18 and TRBJ1-3; 9 central nucleotides agree with TRBD1. The source of this sequence is a woman aged 45 to 65 with acute or convalescent COVID-19. The CDR3 has the sequence CASSPTGGLGNTIYF. The nucleotides are TGTGCCAGCTCACCTACAGGGGGCCTTGGAAACACCATATATTTT. The CDR3 plus the reference TRBV18 and TRBJ1-3 genes for the other parts give the full variable domain: NAGVMQNPRHLVRRRGQEARLRCSPMKGHSHVYWYRQLPEEGLKFMVYLQKENIIDESGMPKERFSAEFPKEGPSILRIQQVVRGDSAAYFCASSPTGGLGNTIYFGEGSWLTVV.